This record covers a single T cell receptor beta chain. V lost 1 base and J lost 0, with 10 bases in between. Germline V gene lookup returns CDR1 MNHEY and CDR2 SVGEGT. The CDR3 is made up of 16 amino acids. This record comes from a study of naive and memory T cell subsets. Both TRBC1 and TRBC2 were covered by a beta constant-region primer of two equimolar oligonucleotides. Nested alpha and beta constant-region primers with the SP2 primer drove four PCR rounds on ligated cDNA. From the UMI-ligation and nested PCR reads, TCRdb called clonotypes with MiXCR, one entry per CDR3 protein. This table holds 120,000 or so distinct CDR3 sequences, 36% found once.

The specimen was central memory CD4+ T cells from blood. This chain connects TRBV6-2 or TRBV6-3 to TRBJ2-1; D possibly corresponds to TRBD1 (5 bases). The TCR sequence derives from a human donor in good health. CDR3 protein: CASSYYMGLSYNEQFF. CDR3 in DNA: TGTGCCAGCAGTTACTACATGGGGCTCTCCTACAATGAGCAGTTCTTC.